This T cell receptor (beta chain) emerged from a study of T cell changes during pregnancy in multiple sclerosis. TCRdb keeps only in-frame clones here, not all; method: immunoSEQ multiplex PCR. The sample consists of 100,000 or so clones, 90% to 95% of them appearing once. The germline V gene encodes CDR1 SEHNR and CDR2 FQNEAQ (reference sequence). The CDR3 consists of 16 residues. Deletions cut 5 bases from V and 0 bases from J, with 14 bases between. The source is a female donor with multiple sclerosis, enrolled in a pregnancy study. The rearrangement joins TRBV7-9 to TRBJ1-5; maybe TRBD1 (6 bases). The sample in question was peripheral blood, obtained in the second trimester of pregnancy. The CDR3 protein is CASSPITGFSNQPQHF. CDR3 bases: TGTGCCAGCAGCCCAATTACAGGGTTTAGCAATCAGCCCCAGCATTTT.